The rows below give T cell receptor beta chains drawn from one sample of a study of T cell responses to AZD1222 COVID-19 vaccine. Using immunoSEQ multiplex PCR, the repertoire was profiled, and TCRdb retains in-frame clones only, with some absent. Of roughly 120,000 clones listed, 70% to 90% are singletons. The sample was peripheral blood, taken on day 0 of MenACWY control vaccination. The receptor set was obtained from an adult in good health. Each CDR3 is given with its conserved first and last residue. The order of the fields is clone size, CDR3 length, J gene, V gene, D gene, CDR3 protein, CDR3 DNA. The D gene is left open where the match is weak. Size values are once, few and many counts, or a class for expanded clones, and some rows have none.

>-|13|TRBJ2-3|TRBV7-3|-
CASSFSGPDTQYF
TGTGCCAGCAGCTTCTCAGGGCCAGATACGCAGTATTTT
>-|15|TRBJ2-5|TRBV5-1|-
CASSWAFDSQETQYF
TGCGCCAGCAGCTGGGCGTTTGACAGCCAAGAGACCCAGTACTTC
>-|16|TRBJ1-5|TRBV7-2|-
CASSPKGVRAAQPQHF
TGTGCCAGCAGCCCCAAGGGTGTCAGAGCGGCTCAGCCCCAGCATTTT
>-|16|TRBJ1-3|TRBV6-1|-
CASSEPVGRPGNTIYF
TGTGCCAGCAGTGAACCCGTCGGCCGCCCTGGAAACACCATATATTTT
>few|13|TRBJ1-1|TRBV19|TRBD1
CASINRGNTEAFF
TGTGCCAGTATCAACAGGGGGAACACTGAAGCTTTCTTT
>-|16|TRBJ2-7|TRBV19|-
CASSIGGARVSYEQYF
TGTGCCAGTAGTATAGGGGGGGCACGGGTATCCTACGAGCAGTACTTC
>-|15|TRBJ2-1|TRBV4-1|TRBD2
CASSQIAGGYNEQFF
TGCGCCAGCAGCCAGATAGCGGGGGGCTACAATGAGCAGTTCTTC
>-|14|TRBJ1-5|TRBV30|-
CAWSLYSSNQPQHF
TGTGCCTGGAGCTTATACAGTAGCAATCAGCCCCAGCATTTT
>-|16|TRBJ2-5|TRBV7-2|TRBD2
CASSPRLAGAQETQYF
TGTGCCAGCAGCCCACGACTAGCGGGGGCCCAAGAGACCCAGTACTTC
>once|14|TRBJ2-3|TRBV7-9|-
CASSWASTTDTQYF
TGTGCCAGCAGCTGGGCCAGCACTACAGATACGCAGTATTTT
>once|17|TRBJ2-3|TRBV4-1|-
CASSQDPPGRTGDTQYF
TGCGCCAGCAGCCAAGATCCTCCGGGCCGCACAGGGGATACGCAGTATTTT
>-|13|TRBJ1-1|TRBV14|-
CASSQDTNTEAFF
TGTGCCAGCAGCCAAGACACCAACACTGAAGCTTTCTTT
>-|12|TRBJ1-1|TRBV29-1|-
CSVSDRNTEAFF
TGCAGCGTTTCGGACCGGAACACTGAAGCTTTCTTT
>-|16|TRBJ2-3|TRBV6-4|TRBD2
CASSATSGGSTDTQYF
TGTGCCAGCAGTGCGACTAGCGGGGGGTCCACAGATACGCAGTATTTT
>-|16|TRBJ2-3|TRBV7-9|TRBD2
CASSLVLAGPTDTQYF
TGTGCCAGCAGCTTAGTACTAGCGGGGCCCACAGATACGCAGTATTTT
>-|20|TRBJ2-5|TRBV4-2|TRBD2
CASSQASGLAGPTTQETQYF
TGTGCCAGCAGCCAAGCTTCGGGACTAGCGGGGCCTACGACCCAAGAGACCCAGTACTTC
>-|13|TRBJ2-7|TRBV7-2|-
CASSYDGGYEQYF
TGTGCCAGCAGCTACGATGGGGGATACGAGCAGTACTTC
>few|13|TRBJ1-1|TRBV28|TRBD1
CASRLTGDTEAFF
TGTGCCAGCAGGCTTACAGGGGACACTGAAGCTTTCTTT
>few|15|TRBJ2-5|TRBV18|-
CASSPDIAARETQYF
TGTGCCAGCTCACCAGATATAGCGGCTCGAGAGACCCAGTACTTC
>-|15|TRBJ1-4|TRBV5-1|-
CASSLALARNEKLFF
TGCGCCAGCAGCTTGGCCTTGGCTAGGAATGAAAAACTGTTTTTT
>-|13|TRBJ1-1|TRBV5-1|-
CASTGSLNTEAFF
TGCGCCAGTACCGGGAGTCTGAACACTGAAGCTTTCTTT
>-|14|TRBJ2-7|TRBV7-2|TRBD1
CASSTRQGLYEQYF
TGTGCCAGCAGCACCCGACAGGGTCTCTACGAGCAGTACTTC
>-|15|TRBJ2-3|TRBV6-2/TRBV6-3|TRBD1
CASSYSDRGADTQYF
TGTGCCAGCAGTTACTCGGACAGGGGCGCAGATACGCAGTATTTT
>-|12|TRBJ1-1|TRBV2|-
CASSDATAEAFF
TGTGCCAGCAGTGATGCGACAGCCGAAGCTTTCTTT
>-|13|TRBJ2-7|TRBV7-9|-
CASTPLGSYEQYF
TGTGCCAGCACCCCCCTTGGATCCTACGAGCAGTACTTC
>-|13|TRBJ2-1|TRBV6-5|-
CASRLTQGGEQFF
TGTGCCAGCCGCCTAACTCAGGGTGGTGAGCAGTTCTTC
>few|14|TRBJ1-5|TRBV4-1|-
CASRDKRGGQPQHF
TGCGCCAGCAGGGACAAGAGGGGGGGACAGCCCCAGCATTTT
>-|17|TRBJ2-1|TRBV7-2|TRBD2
CASSLGLAGVMVDEQFF
TGTGCCAGCAGCTTAGGCCTAGCGGGGGTGATGGTGGATGAGCAGTTCTTC
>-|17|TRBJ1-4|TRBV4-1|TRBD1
CASSQRDRGNSNEKLFF
TGCGCCAGCAGCCAACGGGACAGGGGAAACTCTAATGAAAAACTGTTTTTT
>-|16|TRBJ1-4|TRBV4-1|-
CASSQVGGRGDEKLFF
TGCGCCAGCAGCCAAGTGGGAGGGAGGGGGGATGAAAAACTGTTTTTT
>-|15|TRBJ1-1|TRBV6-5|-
CASSYSKSPNTEAFF
TGTGCCAGCAGTTACTCGAAGAGTCCTAACACTGAAGCTTTCTTT
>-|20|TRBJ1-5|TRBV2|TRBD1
CASSLFPLDRGSISNQPQHF
TGTGCCAGCAGTCTATTTCCGTTGGACAGGGGATCGATTAGCAATCAGCCCCAGCATTTT
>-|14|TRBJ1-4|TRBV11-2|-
CASSSQPTNEKLFF
TGTGCCAGCAGCTCCCAACCAACTAATGAAAAACTGTTTTTT
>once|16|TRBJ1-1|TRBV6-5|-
CASSYGGGQGNTEAFF
TGTGCCAGCAGTTACGGGGGGGGCCAGGGGAACACTGAAGCTTTCTTT
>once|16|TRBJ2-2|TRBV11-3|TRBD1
CASSLLGTENTGELFF
TGTGCCAGCAGCTTATTAGGGACAGAGAACACCGGGGAGCTGTTTTTT
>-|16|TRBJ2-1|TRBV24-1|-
CATSGLDRASYNEQFF
TGTGCCACCAGTGGCCTGGATCGAGCGTCCTACAATGAGCAGTTCTTC